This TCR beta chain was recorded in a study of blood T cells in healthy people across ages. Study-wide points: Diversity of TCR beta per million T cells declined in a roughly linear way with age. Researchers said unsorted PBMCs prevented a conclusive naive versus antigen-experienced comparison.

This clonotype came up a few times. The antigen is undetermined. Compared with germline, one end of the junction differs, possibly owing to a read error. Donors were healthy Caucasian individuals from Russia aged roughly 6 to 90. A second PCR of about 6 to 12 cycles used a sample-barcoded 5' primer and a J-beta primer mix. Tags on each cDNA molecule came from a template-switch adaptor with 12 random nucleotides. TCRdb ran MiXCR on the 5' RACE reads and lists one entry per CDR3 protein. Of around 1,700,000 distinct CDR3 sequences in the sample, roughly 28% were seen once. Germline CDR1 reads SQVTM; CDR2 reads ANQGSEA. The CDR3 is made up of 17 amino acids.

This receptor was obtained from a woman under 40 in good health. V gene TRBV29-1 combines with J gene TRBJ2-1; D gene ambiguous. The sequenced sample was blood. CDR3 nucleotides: TGCAGCGTTGAAGAAAGGAAGGTCTCCCTCTCCTACTATGAGCAGTTCTTC. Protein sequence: CSVEERKVSLSYYEQFF.